A selection of T cell receptor beta chains follows, all from one sample in a study of monozygotic twins with inflammatory bowel disease. From the 5' RACE reads, TCRdb lists one entry per CDR3 protein and no DNA. Its table lists roughly 330,000 distinct CDR3 sequences. Sequenced material: blood. The receptors were gathered from a human donor with ulcerative colitis or Crohn's disease, or a healthy co-twin of an affected twin (not recorded which). Each CDR3 is given with its conserved first and last residue. The order of the fields is J gene, V gene, CDR3 protein.

J gene: TRBJ2-1; V gene: TRBV27; CDR3 protein: CASSLPGGNEQFF
J gene: TRBJ1-3; V gene: TRBV20-1; CDR3 protein: CSALSRNTIYF
J gene: TRBJ2-5; V gene: TRBV7-8; CDR3 protein: CASSLLTGSQETQYF
J gene: TRBJ2-7; V gene: TRBV12-3/TRBV12-4; CDR3 protein: CASSARDSSRREQYF
J gene: TRBJ1-1; V gene: TRBV7-9; CDR3 protein: CASSQGEGTEAFF
J gene: TRBJ1-6; V gene: TRBV20-1; CDR3 protein: CSARVLGAGNSPLHF
J gene: TRBJ1-6; V gene: TRBV12-3/TRBV12-4; CDR3 protein: CASSLSYGDSPLHF
J gene: TRBJ2-2; V gene: TRBV4-3; CDR3 protein: CASSPGSQGSTGELFF
J gene: TRBJ2-4; V gene: TRBV20-1; CDR3 protein: CSARSGSKNIQYF
J gene: TRBJ2-3; V gene: TRBV29-1; CDR3 protein: CSVETDSTDTQYF
J gene: TRBJ1-3; V gene: TRBV24-1; CDR3 protein: CAPFPGQGTNTTGNTIYF
J gene: TRBJ1-1; V gene: TRBV27; CDR3 protein: CASSLTVGESQGEAFF
J gene: TRBJ2-2; V gene: TRBV5-1; CDR3 protein: CASRDGRPNTGELFF
J gene: TRBJ2-5; V gene: TRBV6-1; CDR3 protein: CASSRSTGPEGTQYF
J gene: TRBJ2-7; V gene: TRBV29-1; CDR3 protein: CSVERTPSTEQYF
J gene: TRBJ2-1; V gene: TRBV7-9; CDR3 protein: CASTGYSGPGNEQFF
J gene: TRBJ1-4; V gene: TRBV6-5; CDR3 protein: CASSYSGTGSEKLFF
J gene: TRBJ1-1; V gene: TRBV20-1; CDR3 protein: CSATSGGLNTEAFF
J gene: TRBJ2-1; V gene: TRBV12-3/TRBV12-4; CDR3 protein: CASSLVEGLNNEQFF
J gene: TRBJ2-1; V gene: TRBV2; CDR3 protein: CASRRQAETNEQFF